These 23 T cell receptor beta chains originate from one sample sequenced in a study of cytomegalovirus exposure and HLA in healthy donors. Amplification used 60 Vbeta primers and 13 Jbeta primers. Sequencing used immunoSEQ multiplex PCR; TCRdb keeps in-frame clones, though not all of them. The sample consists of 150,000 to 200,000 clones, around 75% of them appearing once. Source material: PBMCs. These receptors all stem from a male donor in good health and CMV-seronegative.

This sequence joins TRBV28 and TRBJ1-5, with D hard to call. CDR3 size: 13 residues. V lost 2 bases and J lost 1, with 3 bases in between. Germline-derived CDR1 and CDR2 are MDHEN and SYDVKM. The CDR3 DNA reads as TGTGCCAGCAGTTTACTCAGCAATCAGCCCCAGCATTTT. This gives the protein CASSLLSNQPQHF.

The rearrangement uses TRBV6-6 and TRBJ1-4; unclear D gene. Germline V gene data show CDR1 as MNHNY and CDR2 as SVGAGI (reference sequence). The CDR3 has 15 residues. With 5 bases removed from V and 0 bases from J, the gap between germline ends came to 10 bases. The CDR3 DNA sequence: TGTGCCAGCAGTCACACAGTTGCAACTAATGAAAAACTGTTTTTT. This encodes CASSHTVATNEKLFF.

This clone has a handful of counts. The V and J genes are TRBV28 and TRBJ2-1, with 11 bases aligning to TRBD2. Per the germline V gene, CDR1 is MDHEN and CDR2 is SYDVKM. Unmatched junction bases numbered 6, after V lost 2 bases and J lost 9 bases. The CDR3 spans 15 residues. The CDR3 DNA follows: TGTGCCAGCAGTTTAGCTAGCGGGAGGAACGCTGAGCAGTTCTTC. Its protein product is CASSLASGRNAEQFF.

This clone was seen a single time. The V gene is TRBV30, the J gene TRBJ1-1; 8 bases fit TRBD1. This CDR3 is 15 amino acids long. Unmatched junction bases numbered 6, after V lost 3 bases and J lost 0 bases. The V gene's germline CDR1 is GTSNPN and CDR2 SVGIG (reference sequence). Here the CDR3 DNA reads TGTGCCTGGAGGGACAGGGTGGGGATGAACACTGAAGCTTTCTTT. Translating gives CAWRDRVGMNTEAFF.

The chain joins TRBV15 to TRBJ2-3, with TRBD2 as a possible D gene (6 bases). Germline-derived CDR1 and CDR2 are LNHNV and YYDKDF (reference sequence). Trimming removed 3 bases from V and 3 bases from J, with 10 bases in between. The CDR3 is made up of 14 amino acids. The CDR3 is CATSRFRETDTQYF. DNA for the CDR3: TGTGCCACCAGCAGGTTCCGGGAGACAGATACGCAGTATTTT.

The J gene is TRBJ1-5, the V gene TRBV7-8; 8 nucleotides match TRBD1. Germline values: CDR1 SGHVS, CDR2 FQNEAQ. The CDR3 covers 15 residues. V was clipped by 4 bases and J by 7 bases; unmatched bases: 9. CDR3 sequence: CASSSTGDHGQPQHF. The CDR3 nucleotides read TGTGCCAGCAGCTCGACAGGGGACCACGGCCAGCCCCAGCATTTT.

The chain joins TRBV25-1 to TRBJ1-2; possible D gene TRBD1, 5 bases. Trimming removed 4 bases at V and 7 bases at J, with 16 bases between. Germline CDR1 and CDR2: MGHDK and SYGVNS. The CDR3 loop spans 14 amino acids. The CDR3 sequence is CASSGPGYSGGYTF. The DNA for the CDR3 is TGTGCCAGCAGTGGTCCAGGGTATAGCGGTGGCTACACCTTC.

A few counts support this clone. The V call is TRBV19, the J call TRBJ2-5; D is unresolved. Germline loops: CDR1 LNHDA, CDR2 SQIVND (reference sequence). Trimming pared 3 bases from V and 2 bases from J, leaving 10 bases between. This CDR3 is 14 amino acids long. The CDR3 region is CASSILPGQETQYF. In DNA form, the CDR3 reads TGTGCCAGTAGTATCCTGCCAGGTCAAGAGACCCAGTACTTC.

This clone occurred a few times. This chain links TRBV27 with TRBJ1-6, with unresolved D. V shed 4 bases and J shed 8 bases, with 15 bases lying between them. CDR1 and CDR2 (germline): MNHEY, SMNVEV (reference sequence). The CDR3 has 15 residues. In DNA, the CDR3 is TGTGCCAGCAGTTCCGGAGGTAGTTTTGATTCACCCCTCCACTTT. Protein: CASSSGGSFDSPLHF.

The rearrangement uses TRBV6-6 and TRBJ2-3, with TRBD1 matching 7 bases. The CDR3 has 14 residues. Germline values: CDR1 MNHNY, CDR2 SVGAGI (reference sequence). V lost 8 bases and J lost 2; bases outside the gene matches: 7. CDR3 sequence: CASGSGGNTDTQYF. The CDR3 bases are TGTGCCAGCGGCTCAGGGGGAAACACAGATACGCAGTATTTT.

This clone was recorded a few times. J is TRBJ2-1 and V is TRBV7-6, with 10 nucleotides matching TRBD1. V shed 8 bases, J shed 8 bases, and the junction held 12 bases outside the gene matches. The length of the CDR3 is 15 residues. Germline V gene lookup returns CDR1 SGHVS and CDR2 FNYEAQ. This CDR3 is CASGFLDRGSYEQFF. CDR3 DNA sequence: TGTGCCAGCGGATTCCTGGACAGGGGGTCTTATGAGCAGTTCTTC. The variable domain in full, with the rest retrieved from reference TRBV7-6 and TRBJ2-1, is GAGVSQSPRYKVTKRGQDVALRCDPISGHVSLYWYRQALGQGPEFLTYFNYEAQQDKSGLPNDRFSAERPEGSISTLTIQRTEQRDSAMYRCASGFLDRGSYEQFFGPGTRLTVL.

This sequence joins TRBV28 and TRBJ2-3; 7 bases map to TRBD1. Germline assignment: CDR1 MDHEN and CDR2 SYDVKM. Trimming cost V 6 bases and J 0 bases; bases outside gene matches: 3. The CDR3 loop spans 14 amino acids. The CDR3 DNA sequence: TGTGCCAGCAGCGGGACAGAAAGCACAGATACGCAGTATTTT. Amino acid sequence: CASSGTESTDTQYF.

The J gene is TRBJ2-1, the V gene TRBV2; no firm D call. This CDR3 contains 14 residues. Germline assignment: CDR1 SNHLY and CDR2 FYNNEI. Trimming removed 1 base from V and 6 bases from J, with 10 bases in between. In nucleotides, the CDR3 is TGTGCCAGCAGTGAAGGGGCCCACCCCAATGAGCAGTTCTTC. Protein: CASSEGAHPNEQFF.

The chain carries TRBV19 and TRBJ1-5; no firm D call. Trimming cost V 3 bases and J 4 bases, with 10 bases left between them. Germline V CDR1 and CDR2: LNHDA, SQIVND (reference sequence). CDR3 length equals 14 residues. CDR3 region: CASSIFGVNQPQHF. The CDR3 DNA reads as TGTGCCAGTAGTATTTTCGGGGTTAATCAGCCCCAGCATTTT.

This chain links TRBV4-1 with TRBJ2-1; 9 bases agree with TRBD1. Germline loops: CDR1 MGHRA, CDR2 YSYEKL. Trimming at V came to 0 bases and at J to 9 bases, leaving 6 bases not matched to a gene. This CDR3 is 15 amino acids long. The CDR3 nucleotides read TGCGCCAGCAGCCAAGAGGTAGGGACAGGGAGTGAGCAGTTCTTC. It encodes CASSQEVGTGSEQFF.

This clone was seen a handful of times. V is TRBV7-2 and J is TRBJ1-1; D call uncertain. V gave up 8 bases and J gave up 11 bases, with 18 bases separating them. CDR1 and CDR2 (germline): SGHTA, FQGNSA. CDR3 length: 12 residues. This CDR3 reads CASGQWAGSAFF. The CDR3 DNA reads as TGTGCCAGCGGCCAATGGGCAGGTTCGGCTTTCTTT.

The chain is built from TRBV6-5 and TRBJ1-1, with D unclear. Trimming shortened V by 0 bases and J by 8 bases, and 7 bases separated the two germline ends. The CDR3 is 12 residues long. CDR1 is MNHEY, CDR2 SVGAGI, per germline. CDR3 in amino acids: CASSYSNREAFF. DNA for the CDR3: TGTGCCAGCAGTTACTCGAACAGAGAAGCTTTCTTT.

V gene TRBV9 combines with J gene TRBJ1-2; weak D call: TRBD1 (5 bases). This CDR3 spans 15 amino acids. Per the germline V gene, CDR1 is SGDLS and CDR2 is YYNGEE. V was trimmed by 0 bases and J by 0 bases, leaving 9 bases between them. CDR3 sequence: CASSVGGLANYGYTF. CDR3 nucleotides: TGTGCCAGCAGCGTAGGGGGCCTAGCTAACTATGGCTACACCTTC.

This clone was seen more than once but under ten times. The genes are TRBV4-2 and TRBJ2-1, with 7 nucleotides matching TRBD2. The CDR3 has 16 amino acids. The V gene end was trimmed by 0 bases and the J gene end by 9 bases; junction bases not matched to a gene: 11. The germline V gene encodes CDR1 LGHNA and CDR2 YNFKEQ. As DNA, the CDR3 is TGTGCCAGCAGCCAAGATAGGACTAGTAGGAGGGGTGAGCAGTTCTTC. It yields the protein CASSQDRTSRRGEQFF.

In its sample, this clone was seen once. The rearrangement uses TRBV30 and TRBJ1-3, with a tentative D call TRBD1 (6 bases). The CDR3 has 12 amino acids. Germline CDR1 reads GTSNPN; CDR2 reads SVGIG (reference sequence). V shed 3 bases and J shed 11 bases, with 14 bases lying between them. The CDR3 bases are TGTGCCTGGAGGGGGGCCCGTCAGGCCATATATTTT. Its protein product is CAWRGARQAIYF.

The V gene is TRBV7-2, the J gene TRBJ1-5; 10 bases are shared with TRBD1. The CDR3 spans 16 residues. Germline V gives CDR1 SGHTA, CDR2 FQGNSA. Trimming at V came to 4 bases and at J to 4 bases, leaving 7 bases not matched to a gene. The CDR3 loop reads CASSSVGGQGNQPQHF. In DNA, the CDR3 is TGTGCCAGCAGCTCCGTGGGGGGACAGGGGAATCAGCCCCAGCATTTT.

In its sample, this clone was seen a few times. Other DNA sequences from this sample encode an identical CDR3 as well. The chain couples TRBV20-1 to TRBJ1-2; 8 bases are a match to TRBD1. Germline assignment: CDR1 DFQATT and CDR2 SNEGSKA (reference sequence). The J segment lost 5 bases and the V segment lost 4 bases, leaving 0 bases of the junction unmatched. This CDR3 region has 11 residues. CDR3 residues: CSANRGYGYTF. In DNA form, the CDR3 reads TGCAGTGCTAACAGGGGGTATGGCTACACCTTC.

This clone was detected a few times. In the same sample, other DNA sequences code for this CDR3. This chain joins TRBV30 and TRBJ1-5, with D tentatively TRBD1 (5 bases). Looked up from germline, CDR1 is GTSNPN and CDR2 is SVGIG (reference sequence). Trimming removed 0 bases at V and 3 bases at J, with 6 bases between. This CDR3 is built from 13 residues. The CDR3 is CAWSVQDNQPQHF. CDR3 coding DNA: TGTGCCTGGAGTGTACAGGACAATCAGCCCCAGCATTTT.